The clone carrying this T cell receptor beta chain was observed a handful of times. The antigen remains undetermined. This record comes from a study of T-cell memory formation after mild COVID-19. Study in general: TCR clusters were largely donor specific. Findings of the study overall: Second-wave clones that peaked on day 37 lacked confirmed SARS-CoV-2 specificity.

The authors produced TCR alpha and TCR beta cDNA libraries with sample barcodes and UMIs by 5'RACE using constant-segment primers. Via MiXCR, TCRdb re-called the 5' RACE reads, giving one row per CDR3 protein. This sample carries roughly 99,000 distinct CDR3 sequences, about 15% of them seen once, and the ten largest clones take 35% to 40%. Looked up from germline, CDR1 is MNHEY and CDR2 is SMNVEV (reference sequence). The V end lost 4 bases, the J end lost 5 bases, and 15 bases lay between the germline ends. CDR3 length: 15 amino acids. The chain is built from TRBV27 and TRBJ2-4; D is perhaps TRBD1 (6 bases). This receptor was identified in a man between 18 and 29 years old who had mild COVID-19 (a few samples of this study predate the infection). Cell type and time point are not known. Source material: PBMCs or a T cell subset sorted from them (not recorded which). The CDR3, as DNA: TGTGCCAGCAGTTGGCTAGGGGGTCCAGAAAACATTCAGTACTTC. This encodes CASSWLGGPENIQYF.